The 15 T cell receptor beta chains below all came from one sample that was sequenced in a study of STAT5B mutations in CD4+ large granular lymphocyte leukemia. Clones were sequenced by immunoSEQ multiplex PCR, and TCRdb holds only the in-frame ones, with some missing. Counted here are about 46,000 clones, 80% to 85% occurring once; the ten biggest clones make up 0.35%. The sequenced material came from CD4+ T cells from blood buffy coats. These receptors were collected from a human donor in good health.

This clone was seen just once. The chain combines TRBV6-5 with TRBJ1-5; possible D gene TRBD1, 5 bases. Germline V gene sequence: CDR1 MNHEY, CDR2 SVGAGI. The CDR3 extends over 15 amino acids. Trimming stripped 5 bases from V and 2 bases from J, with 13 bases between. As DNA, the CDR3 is TGTGCCAGCAGTAGACAGCCTTATGGCAATCAGCCCCAGCATTTT. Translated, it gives CASSRQPYGNQPQHF.

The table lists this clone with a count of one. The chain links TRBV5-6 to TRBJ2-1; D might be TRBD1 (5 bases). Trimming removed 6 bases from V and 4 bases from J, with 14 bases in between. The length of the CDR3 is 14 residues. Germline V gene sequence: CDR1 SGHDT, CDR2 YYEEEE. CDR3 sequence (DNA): TGTGCCAGCACCTTATCCAGGGTTTACAATGAGCAGTTCTTC. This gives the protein CASTLSRVYNEQFF.

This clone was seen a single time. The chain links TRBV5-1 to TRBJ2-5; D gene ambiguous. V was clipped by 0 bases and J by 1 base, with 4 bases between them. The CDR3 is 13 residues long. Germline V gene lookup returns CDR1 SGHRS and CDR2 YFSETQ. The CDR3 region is CASSLGIQETQYF. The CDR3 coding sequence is TGCGCCAGCAGCTTGGGTATCCAAGAGACCCAGTACTTC.

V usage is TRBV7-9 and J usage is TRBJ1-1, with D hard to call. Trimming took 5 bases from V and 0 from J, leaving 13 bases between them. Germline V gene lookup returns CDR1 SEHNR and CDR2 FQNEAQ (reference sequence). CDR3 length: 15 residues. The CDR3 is CASSPRFFLNTEAFF. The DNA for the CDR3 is TGTGCCAGCAGCCCCAGGTTTTTCTTGAACACTGAAGCTTTCTTT.

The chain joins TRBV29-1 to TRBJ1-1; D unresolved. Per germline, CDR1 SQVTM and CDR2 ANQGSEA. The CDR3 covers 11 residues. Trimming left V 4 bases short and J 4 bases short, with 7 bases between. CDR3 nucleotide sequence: TGCAGCGTTGCAGGCTCCACTGAAGCTTTCTTT. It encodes CSVAGSTEAFF.

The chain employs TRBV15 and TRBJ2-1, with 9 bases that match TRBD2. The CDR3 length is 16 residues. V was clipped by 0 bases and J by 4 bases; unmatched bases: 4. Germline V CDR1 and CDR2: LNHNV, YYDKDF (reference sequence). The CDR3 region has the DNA TGTGCCACCAGCAGAGATCCGCGGGAGGGATACAATGAGCAGTTCTTC. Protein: CATSRDPREGYNEQFF.

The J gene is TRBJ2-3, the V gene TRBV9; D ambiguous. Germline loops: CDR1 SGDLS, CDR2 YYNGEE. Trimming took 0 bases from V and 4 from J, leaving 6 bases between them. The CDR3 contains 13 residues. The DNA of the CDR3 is TGTGCCAGCAGCGTAGGGCCTCCAGATACGCAGTATTTT. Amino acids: CASSVGPPDTQYF.

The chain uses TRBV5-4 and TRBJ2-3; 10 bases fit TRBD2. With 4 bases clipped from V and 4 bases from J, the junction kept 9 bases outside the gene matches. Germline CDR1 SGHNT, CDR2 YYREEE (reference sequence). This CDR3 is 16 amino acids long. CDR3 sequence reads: CASSAGQRGGSDTQYF. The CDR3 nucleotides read TGTGCCAGCAGCGCCGGTCAGCGGGGGGGCTCAGATACGCAGTATTTT.

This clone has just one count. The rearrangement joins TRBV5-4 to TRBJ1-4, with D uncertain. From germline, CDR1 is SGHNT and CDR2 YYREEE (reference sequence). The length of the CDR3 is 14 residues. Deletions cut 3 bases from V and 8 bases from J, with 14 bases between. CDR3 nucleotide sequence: TGTGCCAGCAGCTGGAAGGGAAGAGAAGAAAAACTGTTTTTT. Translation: CASSWKGREEKLFF.

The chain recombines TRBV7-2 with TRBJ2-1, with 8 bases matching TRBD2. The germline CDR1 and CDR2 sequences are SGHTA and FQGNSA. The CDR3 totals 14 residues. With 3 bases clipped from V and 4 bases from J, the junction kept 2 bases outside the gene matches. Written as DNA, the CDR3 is TGTGCCAGCAGCTTTAGCGGGGAATACAATGAGCAGTTCTTC. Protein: CASSFSGEYNEQFF.

CDR3 residues: CASSQVTGPEKLFF. The DNA of the CDR3 is TGTGCCAGCAGCCAAGTGACAGGCCCCGAAAAACTGTTTTTT. The chain uses TRBV4-2 and TRBJ1-4; D possibly corresponds to TRBD1 (6 bases). In germline, CDR1 is LGHNA, CDR2 YNFKEQ. Between the trimmed V and J ends, which lost 1 base and 8 bases, there was a span of 11 bases. The CDR3 length is 14 residues.

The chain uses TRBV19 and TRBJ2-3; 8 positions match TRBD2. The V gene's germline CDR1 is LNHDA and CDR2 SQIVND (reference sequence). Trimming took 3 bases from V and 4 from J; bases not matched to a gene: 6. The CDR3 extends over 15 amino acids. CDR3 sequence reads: CASSIFSGSPDTQYF. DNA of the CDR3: TGTGCCAGTAGTATTTTCAGCGGGAGCCCAGATACGCAGTATTTT.

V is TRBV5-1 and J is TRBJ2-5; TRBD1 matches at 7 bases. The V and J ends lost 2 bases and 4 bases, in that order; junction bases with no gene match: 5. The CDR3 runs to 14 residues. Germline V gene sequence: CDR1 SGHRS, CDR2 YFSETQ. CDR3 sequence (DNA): TGCGCCAGCAGCTTCCAGGGGGTCGGAGAGACCCAGTACTTC. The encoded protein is CASSFQGVGETQYF.

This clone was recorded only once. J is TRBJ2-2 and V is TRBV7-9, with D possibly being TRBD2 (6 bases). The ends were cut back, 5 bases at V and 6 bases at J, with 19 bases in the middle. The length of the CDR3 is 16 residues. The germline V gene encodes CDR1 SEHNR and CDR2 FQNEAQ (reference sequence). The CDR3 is CASSTPGSHKPGELFF. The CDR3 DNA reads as TGTGCCAGCAGCACCCCCGGGAGCCACAAGCCCGGGGAGCTGTTTTTT.

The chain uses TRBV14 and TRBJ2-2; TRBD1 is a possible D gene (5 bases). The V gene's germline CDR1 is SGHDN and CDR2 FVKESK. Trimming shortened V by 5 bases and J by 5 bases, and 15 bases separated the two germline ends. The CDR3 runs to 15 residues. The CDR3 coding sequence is TGTGCCAGCAGCGCAGAACCAGGGCGGACCGGGGAGCTGTTTTTT. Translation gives CASSAEPGRTGELFF. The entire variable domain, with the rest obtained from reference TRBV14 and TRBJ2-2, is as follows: EAGVTQFPSHSVIEKGQTVTLRCDPISGHDNLYWYRRVMGKEIKFLLHFVKESKQDESGMPNNRFLAERTGGTYSTLKVQPAELEDSGVYFCASSAEPGRTGELFFGEGSRLTVL.